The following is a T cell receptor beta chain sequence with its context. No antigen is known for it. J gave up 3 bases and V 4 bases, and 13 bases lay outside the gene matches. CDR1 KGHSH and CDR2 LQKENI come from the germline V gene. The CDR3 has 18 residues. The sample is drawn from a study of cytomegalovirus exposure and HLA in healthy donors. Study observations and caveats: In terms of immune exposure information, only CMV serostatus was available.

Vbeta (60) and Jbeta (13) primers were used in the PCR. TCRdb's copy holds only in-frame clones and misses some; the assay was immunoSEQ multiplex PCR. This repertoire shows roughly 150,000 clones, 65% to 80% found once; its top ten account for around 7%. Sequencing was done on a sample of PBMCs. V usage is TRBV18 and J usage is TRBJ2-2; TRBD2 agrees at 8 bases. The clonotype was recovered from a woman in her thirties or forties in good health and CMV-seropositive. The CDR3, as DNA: TGTGCCAGCTCACTGGATCCCCTAGCGGGCGCCGACACCGGGGAGCTGTTTTTT. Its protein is CASSLDPLAGADTGELFF.